These 6 T cell receptor beta chains originate from one sample sequenced in a study of T cells after yellow fever vaccination. TCRdb ran MiXCR on the 5' RACE reads and lists one entry per CDR3 protein. The table includes fewer than 450,000 distinct CDR3 sequences, roughly 4% detected once. Sequenced here: PBMCs, sampled 5 days after the yellow fever booster vaccination. The receptors originated from a man between 18 and 35 years old who received the YFV17D yellow fever vaccine.

This clonotype has a count of ten or more. The chain combines TRBV5-1 with TRBJ1-1; possible D gene TRBD1, 5 bases. The germline CDR1 and CDR2 sequences are SGHRS and YFSETQ. The CDR3 is 15 amino acids. The V and J ends lost 4 bases and 1 base respectively, with 14 bases between them. The CDR3 nucleotides read TGCGCCAGCAGCCCGCTCACAGGAGAGAACACTGAAGCTTTCTTT. The encoded protein is CASSPLTGENTEAFF. Filled out from reference TRBV5-1 and TRBJ1-1, the complete variable domain reads KAGVTQTPRYLIKTRGQQVTLSCSPISGHRSVSWYQQTPGQGLQFLFEYFSETQRNKGNFPGRFSGRQFSNSRSEMNVSTLELGDSALYLCASSPLTGENTEAFFGQGTRLTVV.

This clonotype came up a few times. V and J are TRBV6-2 or TRBV6-3 and TRBJ2-7; 9 nucleotides align to TRBD1. Germline assignment: CDR1 MNHEY and CDR2 SVGEGT. J gave up 1 base and V 5 bases, and 6 bases lay outside the gene matches. This CDR3 spans 15 amino acids. The CDR3 loop is CASSLQGATSYEQYV. CDR3 in DNA: TGTGCCAGCAGTCTACAGGGGGCCACATCCTACGAGCAGTACGTC.

This clonotype was detected ten times or more. The chain has TRBV19 and TRBJ1-5; 7 nucleotides agree with TRBD1. Germline CDR1 LNHDA, CDR2 SQIVND (reference sequence). V lost 4 bases to trimming and J lost 11 bases; unmatched junction nucleotides: 5. The CDR3 contains 12 residues. The CDR3 loop is CASSTQGGTQHF. The CDR3 DNA reads TGTGCCAGTAGTACGCAGGGGGGGACCCAGCATTTT.

This clonotype was recorded at least ten times. V usage is TRBV7-9 and J usage is TRBJ1-4; D is unclear. Germline values: CDR1 SEHNR, CDR2 FQNEAQ (reference sequence). The CDR3 has 12 residues. V lost 7 bases and J lost 7, with 10 bases in between. The DNA of the CDR3 is TGTGCCAGCACCATAGGTGGTGAAAAACTGTTTTTT. Protein product: CASTIGGEKLFF.

The chain carries TRBV6-2 or TRBV6-3 and TRBJ1-1; D unresolved. The ends were cut back, 7 bases at V and 0 bases at J, with 12 bases in the middle. This CDR3 contains 14 residues. Germline V gene data show CDR1 as MNHEY and CDR2 as SVGEGT. Written as DNA, the CDR3 is TGTGCCAGCACGAAGGGCAGGTTGAACACTGAAGCTTTCTTT. Translated, it gives CASTKGRLNTEAFF.

The chain employs TRBV6-6 and TRBJ1-5; D call uncertain. The CDR3 loop spans 15 amino acids. V shed 6 bases and J shed 1 base, with 13 bases lying between them. Germline loops: CDR1 MNHNY, CDR2 SVGAGI (reference sequence). The CDR3 DNA is TGTGCCAGCAGCACCTTCGTTCGGAGCAATCAGCCCCAGCATTTT. Its protein is CASSTFVRSNQPQHF.